Following are 5 T cell receptor beta chains from one sample sequenced in a study of blood T cell repertoires in COVID-19 (dated by TCRdb to the early 2020s). The library was prepared using the immunoSEQ multiplex PCR assay. TCRdb provides this immuneACCESS table in a form limited to in-frame rearrangements. Some clones are lacking; in checked studies, under half of them reflect an unresolved V gene, and why the rest are absent is not known. This sample lists approximately 530,000 clones; about 89% were detected once. About 8% of the sample is held by the ten biggest clonotypes. Sequences were obtained from peripheral blood. These receptors came from a woman aged 45 to 65 with COVID-19, enrolled during active disease.

The J gene is TRBJ2-7, the V gene TRBV6-6; 16 nucleotides align to TRBD2. This CDR3 is 15 amino acids long. The J segment lost 6 bases and the V segment lost 5 bases, leaving 4 bases of the junction unmatched. Germline lookup yields CDR1 MNHNY and CDR2 SVGAGI (reference sequence). In DNA, the CDR3 is TGTGCCAGCAGTCGGGGGACTAGCGGGGGGGCCGAGCAGTACTTC. Translation: CASSRGTSGGAEQYF.

CDR3 amino acids: CASRVGGKLFYGYTF. As DNA, the CDR3 is TGTGCCAGCAGGGTGGGGGGGAAACTATTTTATGGCTACACCTTC. The gene calls are TRBV11-2 and TRBJ1-2; possibly TRBD1 for D (5 bases). The CDR3 is 15 residues long. V was clipped by 6 bases and J by 5 bases, with 19 bases between them. Germline CDR1 and CDR2: SGHAT and FQNNGV.

The sample holds one count of this clone. V is TRBV27 and J is TRBJ2-5, with 7 bases identical to TRBD2. The CDR3 covers 14 residues. V shed 10 bases, J shed 6 bases, and the junction held 14 bases outside the gene matches. CDR1 and CDR2 (germline): MNHEY, SMNVEV (reference sequence). As DNA, the CDR3 is TGTGCCACCCGGGGGGAGGCTGGGGCAAAGACCCAGTACTTC. It encodes CATRGEAGAKTQYF.

The rearrangement joins TRBV7-9 to TRBJ2-7; 7 nucleotides agree with TRBD2. This CDR3 is 15 amino acids long. Germline V gene lookup returns CDR1 SEHNR and CDR2 FQNEAQ (reference sequence). J was trimmed by 4 bases and V by 5 bases; bases with no gene match: 11. CDR3 loop: CASSAAGEPIYEQYF. The CDR3 region has the DNA TGTGCCAGCAGCGCCGCGGGGGAGCCAATTTACGAGCAGTACTTC. The full variable domain, with the rest looked up from reference TRBV7-9 and TRBJ2-7, is DTGVSQNPRHKITKRGQNVTFRCDPISEHNRLYWYRQTLGQGPEFLTYFQNEAQLEKSRLLSDRFSAERPKGSFSTLEIQRTEQGDSAMYLCASSAAGEPIYEQYFGPGTRLTVT.

This sequence joins TRBV27 and TRBJ2-1; D remains unclear. The CDR3 is made up of 16 amino acids. Per germline, CDR1 MNHEY and CDR2 SMNVEV (reference sequence). V dropped 1 base and J dropped 8 bases, with 18 bases sitting between them. The CDR3 bases are TGTGCCAGCAGTTTATTTGGCGCCGGGTACCACGATGAGCAGTTCTTC. Translated: CASSLFGAGYHDEQFF.